A single sample gave rise to the 15 T cell receptor beta chains below, sequenced in a study of blood T cell repertoires in COVID-19. Profiling relied on immunoSEQ multiplex PCR, and the TCRdb table lists in-frame clones only, not all of them. The repertoire holds roughly 220,000 clones, around 84% seen once, with 4.5% to 6% in the top ten. Sequencing was done on a sample of peripheral blood. Receptor source: an older woman who had recovered from COVID-19.

V is TRBV19 and J is TRBJ1-1; weak D call: TRBD1 (5 bases). Germline CDR1 LNHDA, CDR2 SQIVND (reference sequence). The CDR3 runs to 15 residues. V lost 7 bases and J lost 11, with 26 bases in between. CDR3 amino acids: CASTTFREGEVDAFF. CDR3 DNA: TGTGCCAGTACCACCTTCAGGGAGGGCGAAGTGGACGCTTTCTTT.

V is TRBV5-1 and J is TRBJ2-5; D perhaps matches TRBD2 (6 bases). The CDR3 length is 15 residues. The V gene's germline CDR1 is SGHRS and CDR2 YFSETQ. V was clipped by 3 bases and J by 5 bases, with 17 bases between them. Here the CDR3 DNA reads TGCGCCAGCAGCTGGAACGCGGGGTTTGGTGAGACCCAGTACTTC. Protein: CASSWNAGFGETQYF.

The chain recombines TRBV19 with TRBJ1-5, with D possibly being TRBD1 (5 bases). Germline V gene data show CDR1 as LNHDA and CDR2 as SQIVND (reference sequence). Trimming left V 7 bases short and J 3 bases short, with 10 bases between. This CDR3 is built from 13 residues. CDR3 region: CASTDSPNQPQHF. DNA of the CDR3: TGTGCCAGTACCGACAGCCCCAATCAGCCCCAGCATTTT.

The J gene is TRBJ1-1, the V gene TRBV5-6; a weak D match, TRBD1 (5 bases). The CDR3 is 15 amino acids. Germline V gives CDR1 SGHDT, CDR2 YYEEEE. The germline V and J ends were trimmed by 4 bases and 5 bases, with 18 bases remaining between them. CDR3 sequence (DNA): TGTGCCAGCAGCGTGCAGGGTCTCCCAACTACTGAAGCTTTCTTT. Its translation is CASSVQGLPTTEAFF.

The V call is TRBV4-1, the J call TRBJ2-3, with D unclear. The germline gives CDR1 MGHRA, CDR2 YSYEKL. The CDR3 runs 14 residues. The V gene lost 2 bases and the J gene lost 3 bases, with 9 bases spanning the gap. The CDR3 DNA follows: TGCGCCAGCAGCCAAATCGGGTTGACAGATACGCAGTATTTT. Its protein product is CASSQIGLTDTQYF.

The chain is built from TRBV4-1 and TRBJ1-5; D gene uncertain. CDR1 and CDR2 from the germline V gene are MGHRA and YSYEKL. The CDR3 has 14 amino acids. Trimming shortened V by 4 bases and J by 3 bases, and 10 bases separated the two germline ends. CDR3 in amino acids: CASSPDGSNQPQHF. CDR3 coding DNA: TGCGCCAGCAGCCCAGACGGGTCCAATCAGCCCCAGCATTTT.

In this sample, this clone turned up once. Other DNA sequences in the same sample also yield this CDR3. The chain couples TRBV30 to TRBJ2-3, with 10 bases lining up with TRBD1. This CDR3 is built from 15 residues. Germline V gene sequence: CDR1 GTSNPN, CDR2 SVGIG (reference sequence). The V segment lost 2 bases and the J segment 3 bases; nucleotides outside the gene matches: 5. Written as DNA, the CDR3 is TGTGCCTGGAGTCCCGGGACAGGGGAAACAGATACGCAGTATTTT. Residues: CAWSPGTGETDTQYF.

The chain joins TRBV3-1 (or the pseudogene TRBV3-2) to TRBJ1-6; 9 bases are a match to TRBD1. The V gene's germline CDR1 is LGHDT and CDR2 YNNKEL (reference sequence). This CDR3 has 14 amino acids. V shed 5 bases, J shed 10 bases, and the junction held 6 bases outside the gene matches. CDR3 loop: CASSARDRDSPLHF. The DNA of the CDR3 is TGTGCCAGCAGCGCCAGGGACAGGGACTCACCCCTCCACTTT.

Notes on this clone: Sequence at one end of the junction differs from germline and may be a read error. The chain uses TRBV4-1 and TRBJ2-7, with TRBD1 identical over 7 bases. CDR3 size: 14 residues. Germline V CDR1 and CDR2: MGHRA, YSYEKL. CDR3 loop: CATSPGQSSYEQYF. DNA of the CDR3: TGCGCCACCAGCCCGGGACAGAGCTCCTACGAGCAGTACTTC.

The chain couples TRBV2 to TRBJ1-4; D is unclear. The CDR3 contains 12 residues. The ends were cut back, 6 bases at V and 7 bases at J, with 9 bases in the middle. The germline CDR1 and CDR2 sequences are SNHLY and FYNNEI. CDR3 region: CASRGGGEKLFF. Written as DNA, the CDR3 is TGTGCCAGCAGGGGAGGCGGTGAAAAACTGTTTTTT.

The rearrangement links TRBV6-1 to TRBJ1-5, with D possibly matching TRBD1 (6 bases). Germline CDR1 and CDR2: MNHNS and SASEGT. CDR3 size: 18 residues. Trimming took 0 bases from V and 2 from J, leaving 17 bases between them. CDR3 region: CASSEAVGAPSGNQPQHF. In nucleotides, the CDR3 is TGTGCCAGCAGTGAAGCCGTGGGGGCCCCATCCGGCAATCAGCCCCAGCATTTT.

This clone was counted once. The V gene is TRBV11-2, the J gene TRBJ1-1; D may be TRBD1 (6 bases). Germline CDR1 and CDR2: SGHAT and FQNNGV. V shed 1 base and J shed 1 base, with 13 bases lying between them. The CDR3 has 16 amino acids. The CDR3 DNA reads as TGTGCCAGCAGCTTAGTTTTCCGGGACAAGAACACTGAAGCTTTCTTT. Protein sequence: CASSLVFRDKNTEAFF.

This rearrangement joins TRBV9 to TRBJ2-3; possible D gene TRBD2, 5 bases. V lost 0 bases and J 3 bases, leaving 14 bases between the germline ends. The V gene's germline CDR1 is SGDLS and CDR2 YYNGEE. The CDR3 has 16 amino acids. The DNA of the CDR3 is TGTGCCAGCAGCGTAGCGGGGAGTCGTGCGACAGATACGCAGTATTTT. It yields the protein CASSVAGSRATDTQYF. Full variable domain (missing parts from reference TRBV9 and TRBJ2-3): DSGVTQTPKHLITATGQRVTLRCSPRSGDLSVYWYQQSLDQGLQFLIQYYNGEERAKGNILERFSAQQFPDLHSELNLSSLELGDSALYFCASSVAGSRATDTQYFGPGTRLTVL.

The chain couples TRBV7-9 to TRBJ2-7, with TRBD1 matching 7 bases. The CDR3 length is 12 residues. CDR1 and CDR2 from the germline V gene are SEHNR and FQNEAQ (reference sequence). After removal of 5 bases from V and 4 bases from J, the junction contained 2 bases not matched to a gene. CDR3 nucleotide sequence: TGTGCCAGCAGCGTACAGGGGTACGAGCAGTACTTC. It yields the protein CASSVQGYEQYF.

V usage is TRBV7-9 and J usage is TRBJ2-2; D is possibly TRBD2 (6 bases). Looked up from germline, CDR1 is SEHNR and CDR2 is FQNEAQ (reference sequence). With 1 base removed from V and 3 bases from J, the gap between germline ends came to 15 bases. The CDR3 runs 17 residues. The chain's CDR3 is CASSLGVGGLHTGELFF. The CDR3 nucleotides read TGTGCCAGCAGCTTAGGCGTGGGGGGACTCCACACCGGGGAGCTGTTTTTT.